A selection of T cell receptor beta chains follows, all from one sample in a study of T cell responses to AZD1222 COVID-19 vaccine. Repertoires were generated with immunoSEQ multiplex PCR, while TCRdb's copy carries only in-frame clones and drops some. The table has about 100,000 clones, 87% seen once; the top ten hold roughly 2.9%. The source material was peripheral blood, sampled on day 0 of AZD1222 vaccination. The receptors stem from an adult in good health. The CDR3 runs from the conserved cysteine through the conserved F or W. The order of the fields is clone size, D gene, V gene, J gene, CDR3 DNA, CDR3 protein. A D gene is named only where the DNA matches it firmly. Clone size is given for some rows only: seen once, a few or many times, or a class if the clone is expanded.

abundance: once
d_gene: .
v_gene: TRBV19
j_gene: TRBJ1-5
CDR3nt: TGTGCCAGTAGTTACCAGGAGTATCAGCCCCAGCATTTT
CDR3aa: CASSYQEYQPQHF

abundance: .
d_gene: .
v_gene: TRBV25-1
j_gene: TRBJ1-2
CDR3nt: TGTGCCAGCAGTGAATTAGGAGAAAGGGCTGGCTACACCTTC
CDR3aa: CASSELGERAGYTF

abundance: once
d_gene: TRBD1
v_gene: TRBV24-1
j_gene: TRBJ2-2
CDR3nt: TGTGCCACCAGCTCCGGGACAGGGCGGAACACCGGGGAGCTGTTTTTT
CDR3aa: CATSSGTGRNTGELFF

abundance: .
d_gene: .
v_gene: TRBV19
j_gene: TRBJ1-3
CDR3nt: TGTGCCAGTAGGGAACGGGCCACACCCGGAAACACCATATATTTT
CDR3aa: CASRERATPGNTIYF

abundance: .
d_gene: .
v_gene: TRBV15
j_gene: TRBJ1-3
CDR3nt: TGTGCCACCAGCAGACGCTCGGGGGCGCGAGGAAACACCATATATTTT
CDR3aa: CATSRRSGARGNTIYF

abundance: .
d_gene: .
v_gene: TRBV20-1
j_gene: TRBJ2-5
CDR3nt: TGCAGTGCTAGAGGGCGGGAGACCCAGTACTTC
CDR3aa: CSARGRETQYF

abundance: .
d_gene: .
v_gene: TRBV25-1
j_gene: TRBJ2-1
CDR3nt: TGTGCCAGCCAGGCAGGGGACTCCTACAATGAGCAGTTCTTC
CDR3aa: CASQAGDSYNEQFF

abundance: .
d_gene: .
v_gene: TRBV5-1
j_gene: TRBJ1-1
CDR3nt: TGCGCCAGCAGCCCCGTACAGGGAAAAAGGAGGAACACTGAAGCTTTCTTT
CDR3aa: CASSPVQGKRRNTEAFF

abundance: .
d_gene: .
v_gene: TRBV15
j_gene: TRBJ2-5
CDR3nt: TGTGCCACCAGCAGAGTCTCCTGGGAGGAGACCCAGTACTTC
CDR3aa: CATSRVSWEETQYF

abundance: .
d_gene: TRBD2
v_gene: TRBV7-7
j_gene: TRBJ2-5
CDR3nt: TGTGCTAGCAGCCCAGGGGTAGCGGGGGAGACCCAGTACTTC
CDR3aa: CASSPGVAGETQYF

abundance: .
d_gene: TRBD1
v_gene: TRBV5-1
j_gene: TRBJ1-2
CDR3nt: TGCGCCAGCAGCCCCGACAGGGCGAGAGGCTACACCTTC
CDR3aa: CASSPDRARGYTF

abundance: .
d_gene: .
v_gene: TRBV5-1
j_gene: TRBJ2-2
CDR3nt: TGCGCCAGCAGCCACCTAACAGGGTCCACGAACACCGGGGAGCTGTTTTTT
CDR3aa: CASSHLTGSTNTGELFF

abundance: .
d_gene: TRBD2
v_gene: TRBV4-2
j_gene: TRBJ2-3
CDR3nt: TGTGCCAGCAGCCCGCGGACTAGCGGGAGCCCTCCAGATACGCAGTATTTT
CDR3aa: CASSPRTSGSPPDTQYF

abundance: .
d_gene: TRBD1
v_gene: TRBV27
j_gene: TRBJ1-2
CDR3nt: TGTGCCAGCAGCCCGGGACAGCCAACTTATGGCTACACCTTC
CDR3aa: CASSPGQPTYGYTF

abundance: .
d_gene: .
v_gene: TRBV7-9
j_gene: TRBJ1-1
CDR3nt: TGTGCCAGCAGCTCTACAGGGATGAACACTGAAGCTTTCTTT
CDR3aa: CASSSTGMNTEAFF

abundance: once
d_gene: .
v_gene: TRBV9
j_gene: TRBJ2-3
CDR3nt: TGTGCCAGCAGCGAGAGGGTCGGAAGCACAGATACGCAGTATTTT
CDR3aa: CASSERVGSTDTQYF

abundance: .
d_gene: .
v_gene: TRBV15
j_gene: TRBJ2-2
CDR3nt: TGTGCCACCAGCAAGCAGCGGTCCGGGGAGCTGTTTTTT
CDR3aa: CATSKQRSGELFF

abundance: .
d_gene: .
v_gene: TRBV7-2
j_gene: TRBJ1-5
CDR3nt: TGTGCCAGCAGCTTTTCCCGGGGAAACAATCAGCCCCAGCATTTT
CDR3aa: CASSFSRGNNQPQHF

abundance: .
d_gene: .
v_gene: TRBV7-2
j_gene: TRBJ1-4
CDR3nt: TGTGCCAGCAGCCGGACGGGGGCTACTAATGAAAAACTGTTTTTT
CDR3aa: CASSRTGATNEKLFF

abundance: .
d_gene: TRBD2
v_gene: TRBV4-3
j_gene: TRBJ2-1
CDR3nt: TGCGCCAGCAGCCGCGGACTAGCGGGAGGGCGGAATGAGCAGTTCTTC
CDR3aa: CASSRGLAGGRNEQFF

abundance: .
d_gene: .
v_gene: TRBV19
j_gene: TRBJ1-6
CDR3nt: TGTGCCAGTAGTATGCAGGATAATTCACCCCTCCACTTT
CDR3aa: CASSMQDNSPLHF

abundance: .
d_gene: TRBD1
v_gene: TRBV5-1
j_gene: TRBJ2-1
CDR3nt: TGTGCCAGCAGCCGAAATGGACAGGGAGGAGATGAGCAGTTCTTC
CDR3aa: CASSRNGQGGDEQFF